Shown below are 2 T cell receptor beta chains from a single sample sequenced in a study of glioma-infiltrating T cells after dendritic cell vaccination. TCRdb's table, derived via immunoSEQ multiplex PCR, lists solely in-frame clones and lacks some. The sample lists 50,000 to 65,000 clones, about 84% seen once, with approximately 9.6% in the top ten. The time point: after dendritic cell vaccination, including at tumor progression/relapse. This material consisted of blood, taken after dendritic cell vaccination. The receptors derive from a human donor with glioblastoma.

This sequence joins TRBV6-5 and TRBJ2-1; D is perhaps TRBD2 (6 bases). The germline gives CDR1 MNHEY, CDR2 SVGAGI. The V and J ends lost 2 bases and 6 bases respectively, with 11 bases between them. The CDR3 length is 14 residues. CDR3 residues: CASSYGGGSNEQFF. The CDR3 DNA sequence: TGTGCCAGCAGTTACGGCGGAGGGAGCAATGAGCAGTTCTTC.

The chain employs TRBV7-8 and TRBJ2-5, with D unclear. This CDR3 comprises 12 residues. The V and J ends lost 5 bases and 3 bases respectively, with 7 bases between them. Germline assignment: CDR1 SGHVS and CDR2 FQNEAQ. CDR3 DNA: TGTGCCAGCAGCATAATAGAAGAGACCCAGTACTTC. Amino acid sequence: CASSIIEETQYF.